The sequence of this T cell receptor (beta chain) was determined in a study of blood T cell repertoires in COVID-19 (dated by TCRdb to the early 2020s). Turning to the overall study: Samples from collaborators originated in the United States, Italy and Spain and spanned both the acute and convalescent phases of COVID-19. The material from the prospective study consisted of cDNA or gDNA derived from T cells, B-cell-depleted T cells, or PBMCs. Subjects who had been exposed to COVID-19, were actively infected with it, or had recovered from it provided the deeply sampled blood TCRbeta repertoires that made up the dataset. The repertoires were released in a freely available public database meant as a resource for research on the immune response to SARS-CoV-2. The samples were drawn from two sources: the first 160 participants of the ongoing ImmuneRACE study, and 1,254 subjects contributed by 6 global collaborators. The sample metadata nearly always contained a de-identified subject ID, COVID-19 status, age in years and sex. Where available, HLA class I and class II types were obtained from metadata supplied by the sample provider rather than from assay-based typing.

The immunoSEQ Assay, a bias-controlled multiplex PCR, was used to amplify TCRbeta CDR3 regions from genomic DNA. The paper's processing steps were these. The number of nucleated cells in each sample was estimated from the amplification of reference gene primers within the assay. To quantify the absolute abundance of each unique TCRbeta CDR3 rearrangement, sequence reads were collapsed and filtered. For each sample, productive Simpson clonality was calculated as the square root of Simpson's diversity index across productive rearrangements. The clones in this table, taken by TCRdb from immuneACCESS, are in-frame only. Not every clone is retained; where verified, under half of the shortfall comes from an unresolved V gene, and the cause of the rest is unknown. The DNA gave D and trimming, while V, J and clone size come from that table. Counted in this sample were 300,000 to 450,000 clones; about 90% of them appeared once. Jointly, the top ten make up approximately 1% of the sample.

Overall study results and their limits: The quantity of clinical and demographic metadata differed by source and by participant and was supplied without curation.

The germline V gene (reference sequence) sets CDR1 to LGHDT and CDR2 to YNNKEL. The cysteine opens and the phenylalanine closes a CDR3 of 16 amino acids. The sequence is cut down to CDR3 DNA, 48 bases in frame from base 1. V loses 4 bases of germline sequence and J loses 3 bases, and the interval between the two ends is 15 bases. Participants in the prospective study were enrolled through a virtual design, were aged 18 to 89 years, and lived in about two dozen United States geographic areas. In the prospective study, cohorts were assigned on the basis of participant-reported clinical history obtained from a screening survey and a study questionnaire. Exposed participants had been in contact with someone with a PCR-confirmed or clinician-diagnosed COVID-19 case within 2 weeks of study entry. In the prospective study, whole blood, serum and a nasopharyngeal or oropharyngeal swab were collected from each participant by mobile phlebotomists. Prospective study participants could optionally give additional blood draws and questionnaires over an approximately two-month period. Prospective study blood samples were shipped either frozen or at room temperature before DNA extraction.

In regard to this clone: No antigen is known for it. No base qualities exist here, and no much larger clone lies one base off it.

The sequencing sample was made of PBMCs or T cells enriched from blood (not recorded which). The rearranged segments are TRBV3-1 (or the pseudogene TRBV3-2) and TRBJ2-2; TRBD1 might be the D gene, on 7 matching bases. The source is a woman in her thirties who had been exposed to COVID-19. Here is the DNA: TGTGCCAGCAGCCCCAGGGGGGTGGGAGACACCGGGGAGCTGTTTTTT. Its translation reads: CASSPRGVGDTGELFF.